The 19 T cell receptor beta chains listed next were all sequenced from one sample in a study of T cell repertoires in cytomegalovirus infection. TCRdb re-called the reads with MiXCR, one entry per CDR3 protein. The sample records hundreds of thousands of distinct CDR3 sequences, 17% being singletons. Sequencing used PBMCs. The receptor set was obtained from a human donor in good health (CMV status not recorded). Some clones in this sample may be carry-over from other donors' samples.

This clonotype was observed a handful of times. The CDR3 bases are TGTGCCAGCAGTTTTGAGACAGGGAGCTCCTACAATGAGCAGTTCTTC. This codes for CASSFETGSSYNEQFF. V gene TRBV28 combines with J gene TRBJ2-1; 7 positions agree with TRBD1. Germline CDR1 reads MDHEN; CDR2 reads SYDVKM. CDR3 length: 16 amino acids. V was clipped by 3 bases and J by 0 bases; unmatched bases: 5.

The chain joins TRBV9 to TRBJ2-7; 14 bases are shared with TRBD2. J gave up 2 bases and V 3 bases, and 1 base lay outside the gene matches. The CDR3 totals 15 residues. In germline, CDR1 is SGDLS, CDR2 YYNGEE. CDR3 nucleotides: TGTGCCAGCAGCGAGGGACTAGCGGGGGCCTACGAGCAGTACTTC. It encodes CASSEGLAGAYEQYF.

This clonotype was seen at least ten times. This rearrangement joins TRBV12-3 or TRBV12-4 to TRBJ2-7, with 7 bases matching TRBD1. The J segment lost 4 bases and the V segment lost 3 bases, leaving 9 bases of the junction unmatched. This CDR3 spans 15 amino acids. DNA for the CDR3: TGTGCCAGCAGTTTTGTAAGGGGGCTCTCTTACGAGCAGTACTTC. It yields the protein CASSFVRGLSYEQYF.

The gene calls are TRBV15 and TRBJ2-1; D perhaps matches TRBD2 (6 bases). There are 17 residues in the CDR3. The ends were cut back, 1 base at V and 4 bases at J, with 17 bases in the middle. The germline gives CDR1 LNHNV, CDR2 YYDKDF (reference sequence). CDR3 residues: CATSRGPGTGGYNEQFF. CDR3 nucleotides: TGTGCCACCAGCAGAGGCCCAGGGACCGGGGGTTACAATGAGCAGTTCTTC.

Notes on this clonotype: This may be a read error: a much more frequent sequence differs by one nucleotide. CDR3 residues: CASSLVQGTYEQYF. CDR3 bases: TGTGCCAGCAGCCTCGTACAGGGGACCTACGAGCAGTACTTC. The rearrangement uses TRBV28 and TRBJ2-7; 7 nucleotides align to TRBD1. The CDR3 sequence is 14 residues long. The junction had 7 bases not matched to a gene; V was cut back by 6 bases and J by 2 bases. The germline V gene has CDR1 MDHEN and CDR2 SYDVKM.

The rearrangement links TRBV6-1 to TRBJ2-1, with D maybe TRBD1 (5 bases). Germline CDR1 and CDR2: MNHNS and SASEGT. This CDR3 has 15 residues. With 8 bases removed from V and 10 bases from J, the gap between germline ends came to 24 bases. The CDR3: CASSAGWSPAGEQFF. CDR3 DNA sequence: TGTGCCAGCTCCGCAGGGTGGTCTCCGGCTGGCGAGCAGTTCTTC.

A few counts support this clonotype. The chain carries TRBV5-1 and TRBJ2-3; D uncertain. The length of the CDR3 is 15 residues. The germline gives CDR1 SGHRS, CDR2 YFSETQ. Trimming pared 4 bases from V and 4 bases from J, leaving 16 bases between. The CDR3 nucleotides read TGCGCCAGCAGCATAGACCCCGATGGGGCAGATACGCAGTATTTT. This gives the protein CASSIDPDGADTQYF. The entire variable domain, with the rest obtained from reference TRBV5-1 and TRBJ2-3, is as follows: KAGVTQTPRYLIKTRGQQVTLSCSPISGHRSVSWYQQTPGQGLQFLFEYFSETQRNKGNFPGRFSGRQFSNSRSEMNVSTLELGDSALYLCASSIDPDGADTQYFGPGTRLTVL.

This clonotype was detected only a few times. The genes are TRBV6-5 and TRBJ1-5; the D gene is possibly TRBD1 (5 bases). Germline V gene lookup returns CDR1 MNHEY and CDR2 SVGAGI. The CDR3 length is 16 residues. V lost 5 bases and J 2 bases, leaving 16 bases between the germline ends. The DNA for the CDR3 is TGTGCCAGCAGTCAAGTACCGTGGGACGGCAATCAGCCCCAGCATTTT. Amino acid sequence: CASSQVPWDGNQPQHF.

This clonotype was detected many times. The chain uses TRBV6-1 and TRBJ1-1, with unresolved D. The CDR3 contains 19 residues. CDR1 and CDR2 from the germline V gene are MNHNS and SASEGT. Trimming took 5 bases from V and 4 from J, leaving 29 bases between them. The CDR3 DNA reads TGTGCCAGCAGTCCTCCTCCTTATCTGCTCCAAAACTCTGGCACTGAAGCTTTCTTT. Translation gives CASSPPPYLLQNSGTEAFF.

A few counts support this clonotype. This sequence joins TRBV4-3 and TRBJ1-1; maybe TRBD1 (5 bases). Germline V CDR1 and CDR2: LGHNA, YSLEER. Trimming stripped 2 bases from V and 5 bases from J, with 12 bases between. The CDR3 runs 14 residues. The CDR3 is CASSQTTGVTEAFF. The DNA of the CDR3 is TGCGCCAGCAGCCAAACGACGGGGGTAACTGAAGCTTTCTTT.

There are many counts of this clonotype. The V and J genes are TRBV6-1 and TRBJ1-1; tentatively, D is TRBD1 (6 bases). Germline-derived CDR1 and CDR2 are MNHNS and SASEGT. This CDR3 is 14 amino acids long. The V and J ends lost 5 bases and 3 bases respectively, with 13 bases between them. The DNA of the CDR3 is TGTGCCAGCAGTTTATCCACAGGGTACACTGAAGCTTTCTTT. It encodes CASSLSTGYTEAFF.

This clonotype was picked up many times. V usage is TRBV7-2 and J usage is TRBJ1-1; the D is unclear. V was shortened by 1 base and J by 3 bases, with 6 bases between the two germline ends. The CDR3 covers 13 residues. Germline lookup yields CDR1 SGHTA and CDR2 FQGNSA. For the CDR3, the DNA is TGTGCCAGCAGCTTAGTGATGGACACTGAAGCTTTCTTT. It yields the protein CASSLVMDTEAFF.

The chain employs TRBV5-4 and TRBJ1-5; TRBD1 might be the D (5 bases). The CDR3 is 14 amino acids. Trimming cost V 1 base and J 1 base, with 6 bases left between them. The germline V gene encodes CDR1 SGHNT and CDR2 YYREEE (reference sequence). CDR3 DNA: TGTGCCAGCAGCTTGTGGGGCAGCAATCAGCCCCAGCATTTT. As protein: CASSLWGSNQPQHF.

The V call is TRBV6-5, the J call TRBJ2-2, with D maybe TRBD1 (6 bases). This CDR3 has 15 amino acids. V was trimmed by 4 bases and J by 4 bases, leaving 13 bases between them. Germline assignment: CDR1 MNHEY and CDR2 SVGAGI. In DNA form, the CDR3 reads TGTGCCAGCAGTTCCGGGACAACCTTCACCGGGGAGCTGTTTTTT. Its protein is CASSSGTTFTGELFF.

This clonotype showed up many times. V is TRBV7-9 and J is TRBJ1-5; D is unresolved. The germline V gene has CDR1 SEHNR and CDR2 FQNEAQ (reference sequence). This CDR3 contains 14 residues. The germline V and J ends were trimmed by 7 bases and 7 bases, with 17 bases remaining between them. This chain's CDR3 is CASTNSESGQPQHF. CDR3 bases: TGTGCCAGCACTAACTCGGAGTCAGGCCAGCCCCAGCATTTT.

Only a few counts were recorded for this clonotype. This chain links TRBV7-9 with TRBJ1-3; TRBD1 is a possible D gene (6 bases). Germline loops: CDR1 SEHNR, CDR2 FQNEAQ (reference sequence). V was trimmed by 5 bases and J by 5 bases, leaving 19 bases between them. This CDR3 has 16 amino acids. As DNA, the CDR3 is TGTGCCAGCAGCCCCCAAACGGCTGGGGACAGAAACACCATATATTTT. Its translation: CASSPQTAGDRNTIYF.

The rearrangement links TRBV7-3 to TRBJ2-3; D might be TRBD1 (5 bases). CDR1 and CDR2 (germline): SGHTA, FQGTGA. V was pared by 1 base and J by 0 bases, with 8 bases between. This CDR3 spans 15 amino acids. The CDR3 is CASSLNAGSTDTQYF. The CDR3 bases are TGTGCCAGCAGCTTAAATGCAGGGAGCACAGATACGCAGTATTTT.

This clonotype appeared a few times. The chain links TRBV4-3 to TRBJ2-2; D is unresolved. The germline CDR1 and CDR2 sequences are LGHNA and YSLEER. This CDR3 is 15 amino acids long. Trimming cost V 4 bases and J 8 bases, with 17 bases left between them. CDR3 region: CASSRNYWSRGELFF. The CDR3 bases are TGCGCCAGCAGCCGCAACTATTGGTCGCGAGGGGAGCTGTTTTTT.

This clonotype was picked up many times. One junction end disagrees with the germline gene, perhaps due to a read error. The J gene is TRBJ2-7, the V gene TRBV12-3 or TRBV12-4; no firm D call. The CDR3 consists of 12 residues. Here the CDR3 DNA reads TGTGCCAGCAGTTTCCTCGGGCAGCCGGCTAACTTC. Residues: CASSFLGQPANF.